A selection of T cell receptor beta chains follows, all from one sample in a study of blood T cells in healthy people across ages. TCRdb analysed the 5' RACE reads with MiXCR anew, one entry per CDR3 protein. The repertoire holds around 870,000 distinct CDR3 sequences, with around 26% as singletons. The sample taken for sequencing was blood. Receptor source: a woman aged 80 or older in good health. Both conserved end residues are part of each CDR3. Fields, in order: CDR3 length, V gene, J gene, D gene, CDR3 protein. The D gene is left open where the match is weak.

cdr3_length: 17; v_call: TRBV7-2; j_call: TRBJ2-7; d_call: TRBD1; cdr3_aa: CASSFLPGQGALGEQYF
cdr3_length: 13; v_call: TRBV5-1; j_call: TRBJ2-5; d_call: TRBD1; cdr3_aa: CASSPDRQGTQYF
cdr3_length: 14; v_call: TRBV5-1; j_call: TRBJ2-3; d_call: NA; cdr3_aa: CASRTLQSIDTQYF
cdr3_length: 14; v_call: TRBV7-2; j_call: TRBJ2-2; d_call: NA; cdr3_aa: CASSLWADTGELFF
cdr3_length: 16; v_call: TRBV4-3; j_call: TRBJ1-2; d_call: TRBD1; cdr3_aa: CASNQGPGQGATGYTF
cdr3_length: 12; v_call: TRBV7-9; j_call: TRBJ1-5; d_call: NA; cdr3_aa: CASSLAHQPQHF
cdr3_length: 17; v_call: TRBV5-6; j_call: TRBJ2-7; d_call: NA; cdr3_aa: CASSLAGVAGASYEQYF
cdr3_length: 16; v_call: TRBV4-3; j_call: TRBJ1-1; d_call: TRBD1; cdr3_aa: CASSPGTVERDTEAFF
cdr3_length: 14; v_call: TRBV6-5; j_call: TRBJ1-2; d_call: NA; cdr3_aa: CASSSNSDSYGYTF
cdr3_length: 18; v_call: TRBV20-1; j_call: TRBJ1-5; d_call: TRBD1; cdr3_aa: CSARRTGGTYGGNQPQHF
cdr3_length: 15; v_call: TRBV3-1; j_call: TRBJ1-1; d_call: TRBD1; cdr3_aa: CASSQGQGVNTEAFF
cdr3_length: 14; v_call: TRBV6-1; j_call: TRBJ2-7; d_call: NA; cdr3_aa: CASSLEQDLGEQYF
cdr3_length: 14; v_call: TRBV19; j_call: TRBJ2-3; d_call: TRBD2; cdr3_aa: CASRLAGAGDTQYF
cdr3_length: 16; v_call: TRBV15; j_call: TRBJ2-3; d_call: NA; cdr3_aa: CATSEALAYSTDTQYF
cdr3_length: 12; v_call: TRBV5-1; j_call: TRBJ2-1; d_call: NA; cdr3_aa: CASTSRLQRKFF
cdr3_length: 15; v_call: TRBV3-1; j_call: TRBJ2-7; d_call: TRBD2; cdr3_aa: CASSQERGRNNEQYF
cdr3_length: 14; v_call: TRBV7-9; j_call: TRBJ2-1; d_call: NA; cdr3_aa: CASSQKIQGDEQFF
cdr3_length: 17; v_call: TRBV9; j_call: TRBJ2-7; d_call: TRBD2; cdr3_aa: CASSYKPTSGGAYEQYF
cdr3_length: 15; v_call: TRBV27; j_call: TRBJ2-7; d_call: TRBD2; cdr3_aa: CASSFCGGSGGEQYF
cdr3_length: 17; v_call: TRBV6-2/TRBV6-3; j_call: TRBJ2-1; d_call: TRBD2; cdr3_aa: CASRSGTSGGAYNEQFF
cdr3_length: 14; v_call: TRBV7-9; j_call: TRBJ1-4; d_call: NA; cdr3_aa: CASSPGTVSEKLFF
cdr3_length: 17; v_call: TRBV3-1; j_call: TRBJ2-5; d_call: NA; cdr3_aa: CASSRRQSLAAQETQHF
cdr3_length: 12; v_call: TRBV7-2; j_call: TRBJ1-1; d_call: NA; cdr3_aa: CASSPQLGEAFF
cdr3_length: 17; v_call: TRBV4-1; j_call: TRBJ2-3; d_call: TRBD2; cdr3_aa: CASTRAGGRRITDTQYF
cdr3_length: 16; v_call: TRBV10-2; j_call: TRBJ2-7; d_call: NA; cdr3_aa: CASRATGTRVRTEQYF
cdr3_length: 17; v_call: TRBV4-3; j_call: TRBJ2-3; d_call: TRBD2; cdr3_aa: CASSQDQLAGGTDTQYF
cdr3_length: 15; v_call: TRBV6-1; j_call: TRBJ2-7; d_call: TRBD2; cdr3_aa: CATLHPSGGHYEQYF
cdr3_length: 17; v_call: TRBV5-1; j_call: TRBJ2-3; d_call: TRBD2; cdr3_aa: CASSLGTSGAGTDTQYF
cdr3_length: 13; v_call: TRBV5-1; j_call: TRBJ2-5; d_call: NA; cdr3_aa: CASTASPQETQYF
cdr3_length: 15; v_call: TRBV7-9; j_call: TRBJ2-2; d_call: NA; cdr3_aa: CASSLAALNTGELFF
cdr3_length: 12; v_call: TRBV7-9; j_call: TRBJ2-7; d_call: NA; cdr3_aa: CASGPATYEQYF
cdr3_length: 16; v_call: TRBV12-3/TRBV12-4; j_call: TRBJ2-1; d_call: TRBD1; cdr3_aa: CASTGNPGQGFDEQFF
cdr3_length: 14; v_call: TRBV6-2/TRBV6-3; j_call: TRBJ2-4; d_call: TRBD1; cdr3_aa: CASRYRGRINIQYF
cdr3_length: 15; v_call: TRBV20-1; j_call: TRBJ1-5; d_call: NA; cdr3_aa: CSARVGPLSNQPQHF
cdr3_length: 15; v_call: TRBV7-2; j_call: TRBJ2-2; d_call: TRBD1; cdr3_aa: CAGSPDRANTGELFF
cdr3_length: 15; v_call: TRBV6-2/TRBV6-3; j_call: TRBJ2-7; d_call: TRBD2; cdr3_aa: CASSTSGGAGYEQYF
cdr3_length: 12; v_call: TRBV20-1; j_call: TRBJ1-2; d_call: NA; cdr3_aa: CSARAQDYGYTF